The TCR beta chain described here comes from a study of human T cells and chemical hapten exposure. Study as a whole: Largely, small differences in pooled library volume made per-sample TCR yields vary.

TCRdb recomputed calls from the RACE reads with MiXCR, one row per CDR3 protein. The sample holds around 85,000 distinct CDR3 sequences, 10% to 15% seen once. This clonotype was observed a handful of times. Time point meaning: patch test 3, about 24 weeks after DPC sensitization. As for treatment: therapeutic diphenylcyclopropenone sensitization with weekly scalp DPC. Only after blood had been drawn was each patch test applied. Germline values: CDR1 SGHRS, CDR2 YFSETQ. Trimming took off 3 bases at V and 6 bases at J, with 13 bases between the two ends. The CDR3 is 14 amino acids. The receptor's source is a woman aged 45-65 years with alopecia areata. Some clones in this sample may be carry-over from other donors' samples. The gene calls are TRBV5-1 and TRBJ2-1; D may be TRBD1 or TRBD2 (5 bases each). The sample in question was whole blood, obtained in connection with sensitization to the hapten diphenylcyclopropenone (DPC). The CDR3 is CASSWGPGGNEQFF. DNA of the CDR3: TGCGCCAGCAGCTGGGGCCCTGGAGGCAATGAGCAGTTCTTC. The variable domain in full, completed from reference TRBV5-1 and TRBJ2-1, reads KAGVTQTPRYLIKTRGQQVTLSCSPISGHRSVSWYQQTPGQGLQFLFEYFSETQRNKGNFPGRFSGRQFSNSRSEMNVSTLELGDSALYLCASSWGPGGNEQFFGPGTRLTVL.